This T cell receptor (beta chain) was documented in a study of fetal regulatory T cell absence and autoimmunity. This table comes from immunoSEQ multiplex PCR, and its TCRdb copy is limited to in-frame clones, with some not included. The profile covers some 50,000 clones, with about four fifths appearing a single time and 0.41% taken by the ten largest. Per the germline V gene, CDR1 is KGHSH and CDR2 is LQKENI. The CDR3 contains 14 residues. The V end lost 9 bases, the J end lost 3 bases, and 18 bases lay between the germline ends. The genes are TRBV18 and TRBJ2-7, with D possibly matching TRBD1 (7 bases). This clonotype originated in a newborn boy with IPEX syndrome. Sequenced sample: cord blood. The CDR3 protein is CASHLQGRSYEQYF. The CDR3 nucleotides are TGTGCCAGTCATCTACAGGGGAGGAGCTACGAGCAGTACTTC. Full variable domain (missing parts from reference TRBV18 and TRBJ2-7): NAGVMQNPRHLVRRRGQEARLRCSPMKGHSHVYWYRQLPEEGLKFMVYLQKENIIDESGMPKERFSAEFPKEGPSILRIQQVVRGDSAAYFCASHLQGRSYEQYFGPGTRLTVT.